This entry describes one TCR beta chain. The sample is drawn from a study of blood T cell repertoires in COVID-19. As for the study in general: Donors in the United States, Italy and Spain gave samples during acute or convalescent COVID-19. T cells, B-cell-depleted T cells, or PBMCs supplied cDNA or gDNA.

As handled by the study authors: Nucleated cell counts were estimated from reference gene primer amplification. Generated by immunoSEQ multiplex PCR, the TCRdb table keeps only in-frame clones and is missing some. That table supplies the V and J calls and clone size; D and trimming were determined from the DNA. The data show 95,000 to 150,000 clones, 82% seen once. The CDR3 totals 16 residues. CDR1 is SGHVS and CDR2 is FQNEAQ in the germline V gene. With 5 bases removed from V and 0 bases from J, the gap between germline ends came to 14 bases. This receptor was obtained from a woman aged 70 to 79 with acute or convalescent COVID-19. Sequenced input: peripheral blood. The rearrangement uses TRBV7-8 and TRBJ1-3; D possibly corresponds to TRBD1 (6 bases). The CDR3 sequence: CASSKQRTDSGNTIYF. The CDR3 nucleotides are TGTGCCAGCAGCAAACAAAGGACAGACTCTGGAAACACCATATATTTT.